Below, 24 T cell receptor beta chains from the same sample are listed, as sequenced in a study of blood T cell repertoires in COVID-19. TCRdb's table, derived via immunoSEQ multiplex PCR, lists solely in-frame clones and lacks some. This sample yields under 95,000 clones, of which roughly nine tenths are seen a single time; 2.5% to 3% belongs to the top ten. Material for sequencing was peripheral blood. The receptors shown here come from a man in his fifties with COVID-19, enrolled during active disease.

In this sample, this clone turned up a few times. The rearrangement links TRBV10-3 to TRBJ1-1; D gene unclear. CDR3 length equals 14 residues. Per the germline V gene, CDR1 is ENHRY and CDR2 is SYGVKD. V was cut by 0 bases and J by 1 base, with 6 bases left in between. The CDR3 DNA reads TGTGCCATCAGTGAGTCAGGCGGGAACACTGAAGCTTTCTTT. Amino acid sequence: CAISESGGNTEAFF.

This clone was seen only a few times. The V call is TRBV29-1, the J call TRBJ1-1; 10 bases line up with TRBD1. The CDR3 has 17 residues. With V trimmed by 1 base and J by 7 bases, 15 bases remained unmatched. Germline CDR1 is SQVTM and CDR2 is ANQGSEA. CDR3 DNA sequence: TGCAGCGTTGAAGGGGGTAGCTTGACAGGGGGCAGGAATGAAGCTTTCTTT. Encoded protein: CSVEGGSLTGGRNEAFF.

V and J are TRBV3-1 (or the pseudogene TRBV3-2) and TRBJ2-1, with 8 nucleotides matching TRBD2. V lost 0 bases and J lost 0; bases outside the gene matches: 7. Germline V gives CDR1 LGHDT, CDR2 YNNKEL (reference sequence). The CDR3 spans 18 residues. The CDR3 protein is CASSQELAGSLSYNEQFF. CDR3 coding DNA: TGTGCCAGCAGCCAAGAGTTAGCGGGGTCCCTCTCCTACAATGAGCAGTTCTTC.

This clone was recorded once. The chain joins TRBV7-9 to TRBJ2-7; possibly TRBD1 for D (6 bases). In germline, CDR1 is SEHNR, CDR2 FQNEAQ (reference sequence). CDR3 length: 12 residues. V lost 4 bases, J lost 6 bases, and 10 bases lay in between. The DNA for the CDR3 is TGTGCCAGCAGCTCTACAGGGCCCGAGCAGTACTTC. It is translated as CASSSTGPEQYF. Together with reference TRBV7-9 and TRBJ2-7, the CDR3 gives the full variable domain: DTGVSQNPRHKITKRGQNVTFRCDPISEHNRLYWYRQTLGQGPEFLTYFQNEAQLEKSRLLSDRFSAERPKGSFSTLEIQRTEQGDSAMYLCASSSTGPEQYFGPGTRLTVT.

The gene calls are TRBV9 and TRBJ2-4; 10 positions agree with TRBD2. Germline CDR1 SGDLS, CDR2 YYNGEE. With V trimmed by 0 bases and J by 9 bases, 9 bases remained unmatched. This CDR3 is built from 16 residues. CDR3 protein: CASSVGLAGARSIQYF. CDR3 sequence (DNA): TGTGCCAGCAGCGTAGGTCTAGCGGGAGCCCGGAGCATTCAGTACTTC.

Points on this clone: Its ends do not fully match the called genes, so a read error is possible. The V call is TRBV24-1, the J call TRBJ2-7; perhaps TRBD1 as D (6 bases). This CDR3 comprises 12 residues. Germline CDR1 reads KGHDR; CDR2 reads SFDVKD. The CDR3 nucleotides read TGTGCCACCAGTGATCCTCTGGGGGCGATTACCTTC. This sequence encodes CATSDPLGAITF.

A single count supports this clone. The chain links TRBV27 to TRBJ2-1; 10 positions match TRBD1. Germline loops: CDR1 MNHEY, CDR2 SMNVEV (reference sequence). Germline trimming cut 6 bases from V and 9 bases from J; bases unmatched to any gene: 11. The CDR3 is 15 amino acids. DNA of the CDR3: TGTGCCAGCAGACCCCAGACAGGGGGCACGAGTGAGCAGTTCTTC. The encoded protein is CASRPQTGGTSEQFF.

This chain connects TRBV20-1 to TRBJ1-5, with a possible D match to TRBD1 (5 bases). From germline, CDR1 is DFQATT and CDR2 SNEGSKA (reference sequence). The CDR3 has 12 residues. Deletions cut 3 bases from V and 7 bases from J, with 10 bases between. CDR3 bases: TGCAGTGCTAGTTTGCAGGGCCAGCCCCAGCATTTT. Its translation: CSASLQGQPQHF.

As DNA, the CDR3 is TGTGCCAGCAGCCAACGACAGGGCTCCGGGGAGCTGTTTTTT. Its translation is CASSQRQGSGELFF. V gene TRBV3-1 (or the pseudogene TRBV3-2) combines with J gene TRBJ2-2, with 7 bases that match TRBD1. Trimming removed 2 bases from V and 6 bases from J; junction bases left unmatched: 3. CDR3 length equals 14 residues. Germline CDR1 LGHDT, CDR2 YNNKEL (reference sequence).

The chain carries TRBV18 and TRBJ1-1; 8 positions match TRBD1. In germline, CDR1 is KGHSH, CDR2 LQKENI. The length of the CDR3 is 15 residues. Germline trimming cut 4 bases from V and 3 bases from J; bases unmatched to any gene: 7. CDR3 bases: TGTGCCAGCTCACTTGACAGGGGTAGAGACACTGAAGCTTTCTTT. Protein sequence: CASSLDRGRDTEAFF.

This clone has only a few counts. The CDR3 loop reads CATRAIQNTEAFF. The CDR3 nucleotides are TGCGCCACCCGTGCGATCCAGAACACTGAAGCTTTCTTT. V usage is TRBV5-1 and J usage is TRBJ1-1, with D unclear. In germline, CDR1 is SGHRS, CDR2 YFSETQ. This CDR3 region has 13 residues. The ends were cut back, 9 bases at V and 1 base at J, with 13 bases in the middle.

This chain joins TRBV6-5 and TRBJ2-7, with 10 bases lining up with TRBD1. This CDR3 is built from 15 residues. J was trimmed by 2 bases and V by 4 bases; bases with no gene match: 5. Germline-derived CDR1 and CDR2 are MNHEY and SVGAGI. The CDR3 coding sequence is TGTGCCAGCAGTTCCGGACAGGGGGATACCTACGAGCAGTACTTC. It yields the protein CASSSGQGDTYEQYF.

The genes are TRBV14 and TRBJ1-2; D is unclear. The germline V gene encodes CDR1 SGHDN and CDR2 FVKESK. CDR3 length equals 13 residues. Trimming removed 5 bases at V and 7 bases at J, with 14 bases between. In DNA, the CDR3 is TGTGCCAGCAGCGAAACCTGGAGTAGTGGCTACACCTTC. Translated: CASSETWSSGYTF.

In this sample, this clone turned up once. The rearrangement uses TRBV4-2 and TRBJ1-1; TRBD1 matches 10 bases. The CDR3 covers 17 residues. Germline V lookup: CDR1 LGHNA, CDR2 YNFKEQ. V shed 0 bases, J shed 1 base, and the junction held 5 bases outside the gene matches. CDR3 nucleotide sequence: TGTGCCAGCAGCCAAGATCCGGGACAGGGGACGAACACTGAAGCTTTCTTT. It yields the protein CASSQDPGQGTNTEAFF.

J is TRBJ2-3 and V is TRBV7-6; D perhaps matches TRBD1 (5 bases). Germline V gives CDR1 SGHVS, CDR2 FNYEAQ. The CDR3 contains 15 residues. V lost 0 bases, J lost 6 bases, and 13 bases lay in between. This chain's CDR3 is CASSLAPAGSDTQYF. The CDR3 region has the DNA TGTGCCAGCAGCTTAGCGCCCGCAGGGTCGGATACGCAGTATTTT.

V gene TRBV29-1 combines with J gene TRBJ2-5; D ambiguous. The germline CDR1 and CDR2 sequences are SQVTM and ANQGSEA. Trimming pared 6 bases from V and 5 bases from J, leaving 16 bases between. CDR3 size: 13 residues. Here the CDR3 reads CSVLPDSGETQYF. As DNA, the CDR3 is TGCAGCGTCCTTCCTGACTCCGGCGAGACCCAGTACTTC.

CDR3 nucleotide sequence: TGTGCCAGCAGTTACTCGAGGGTTTCTGCCACCCGCTCTGGAAACACCATATATTTT. Amino acids: CASSYSRVSATRSGNTIYF. The chain has TRBV6-2 or TRBV6-3 and TRBJ1-3; D gene uncertain. The CDR3 is 19 amino acids. The V gene's germline CDR1 is MNHEY and CDR2 SVGEGT. V was trimmed by 0 bases and J by 0 bases, leaving 18 bases between them.

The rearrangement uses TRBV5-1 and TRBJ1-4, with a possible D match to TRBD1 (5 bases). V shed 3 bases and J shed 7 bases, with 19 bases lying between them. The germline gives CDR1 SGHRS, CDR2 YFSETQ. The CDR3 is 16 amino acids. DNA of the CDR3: TGCGCCAGCAGCTCATTGGGAGGGGCCTCCAGTGAAAAACTGTTTTTT. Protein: CASSSLGGASSEKLFF.

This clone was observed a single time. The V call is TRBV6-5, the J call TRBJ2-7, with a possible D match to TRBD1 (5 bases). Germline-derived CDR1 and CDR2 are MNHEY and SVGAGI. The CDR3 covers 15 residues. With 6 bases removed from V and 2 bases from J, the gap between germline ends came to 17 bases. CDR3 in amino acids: CASRKGPESAYEQYV. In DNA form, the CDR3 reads TGTGCCAGCAGAAAGGGGCCGGAGTCGGCCTACGAGCAGTACGTC.

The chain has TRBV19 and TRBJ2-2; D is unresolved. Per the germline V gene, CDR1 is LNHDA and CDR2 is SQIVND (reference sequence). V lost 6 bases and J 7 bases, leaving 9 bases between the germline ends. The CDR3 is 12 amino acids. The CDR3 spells CASSQRSGELFF. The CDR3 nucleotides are TGTGCCAGTAGCCAGCGTAGCGGGGAGCTGTTTTTT. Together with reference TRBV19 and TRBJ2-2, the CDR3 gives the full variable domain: DGGITQSPKYLFRKEGQNVTLSCEQNLNHDAMYWYRQDPGQGLRLIYYSQIVNDFQKGDIAEGYSVSREKKESFPLTVTSAQKNPTAFYLCASSQRSGELFFGEGSRLTVL.

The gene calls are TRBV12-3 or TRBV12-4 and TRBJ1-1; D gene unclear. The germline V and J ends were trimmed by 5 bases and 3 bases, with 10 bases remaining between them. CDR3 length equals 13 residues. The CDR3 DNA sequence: TGTGCCAGCAGTCCAACTAGGGACACTGAAGCTTTCTTT. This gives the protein CASSPTRDTEAFF.

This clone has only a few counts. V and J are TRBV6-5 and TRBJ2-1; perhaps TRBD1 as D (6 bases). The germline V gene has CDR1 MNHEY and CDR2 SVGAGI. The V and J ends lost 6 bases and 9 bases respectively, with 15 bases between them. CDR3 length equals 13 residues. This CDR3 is CASSSQGLGEQFF. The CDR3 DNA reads TGTGCCAGCAGCTCACAGGGTTTGGGTGAGCAGTTCTTC.

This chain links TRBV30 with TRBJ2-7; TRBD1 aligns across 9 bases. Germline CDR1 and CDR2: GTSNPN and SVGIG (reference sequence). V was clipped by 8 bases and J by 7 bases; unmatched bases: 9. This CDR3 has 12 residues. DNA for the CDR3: TGTGCCCTGAACAGGGGGCCGAGGGAGCAGTACTTC. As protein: CALNRGPREQYF.

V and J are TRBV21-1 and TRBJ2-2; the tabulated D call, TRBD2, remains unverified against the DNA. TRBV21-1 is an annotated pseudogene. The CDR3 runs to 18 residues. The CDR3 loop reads CASSPGGLAGGPTGELFF. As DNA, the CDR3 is TGTGCCAGCAGCCCAGGAGGACTAGCGGGAGGGCCCACCGGGGAGCTGTTTTTT.